This T cell receptor beta chain was found in a study of shared T cell receptors in the human thymus. The CDR3 totals 17 residues. The protocol was immunoSEQ multiplex PCR, while the TCRdb copy is restricted to in-frame clones and leaves out a portion. The sample consists of under 450,000 clones, just under 95% of them appearing once. The sequencing input was thymocytes. The genes are TRBV21-1 and TRBJ2-4; TRBD2, the table's D call, was not compared with the DNA. TRBV21-1 is assigned pseudogene status. The receptor was isolated from a human donor. The CDR3 DNA follows: TGTGCCAGCAGCCCCAGGGGAGCGGGATTGGCCAAAAACATTCAGTACTTC. Amino acids: CASSPRGAGLAKNIQYF.